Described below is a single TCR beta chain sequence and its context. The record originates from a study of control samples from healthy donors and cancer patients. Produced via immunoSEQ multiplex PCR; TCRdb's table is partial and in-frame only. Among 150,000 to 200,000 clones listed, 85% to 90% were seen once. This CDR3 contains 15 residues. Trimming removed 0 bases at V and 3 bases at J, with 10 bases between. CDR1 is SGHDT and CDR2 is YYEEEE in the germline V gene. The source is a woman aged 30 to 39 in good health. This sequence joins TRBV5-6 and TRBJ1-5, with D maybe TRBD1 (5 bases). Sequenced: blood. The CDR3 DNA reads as TGTGCCAGCAGCTTGGGGCAGGGAGTCAATCAGCCCCAGCATTTT. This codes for CASSLGQGVNQPQHF.